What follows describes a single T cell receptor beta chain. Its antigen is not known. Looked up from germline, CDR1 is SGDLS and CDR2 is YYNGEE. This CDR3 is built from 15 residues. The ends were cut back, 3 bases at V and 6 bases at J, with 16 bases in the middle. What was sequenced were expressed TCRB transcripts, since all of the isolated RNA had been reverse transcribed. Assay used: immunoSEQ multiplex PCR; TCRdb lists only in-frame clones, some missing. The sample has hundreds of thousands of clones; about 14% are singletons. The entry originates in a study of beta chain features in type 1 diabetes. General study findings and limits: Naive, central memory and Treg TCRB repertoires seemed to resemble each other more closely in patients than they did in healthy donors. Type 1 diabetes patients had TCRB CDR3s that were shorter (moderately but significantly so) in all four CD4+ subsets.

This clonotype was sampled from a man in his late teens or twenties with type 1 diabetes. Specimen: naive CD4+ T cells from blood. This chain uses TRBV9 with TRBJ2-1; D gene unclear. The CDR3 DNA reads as TGTGCCAGCAGCGCCCCCGGAACAATAGTCAATGAGCAGTTCTTC. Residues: CASSAPGTIVNEQFF.